The rows below give T cell receptor beta chains drawn from one sample of a study of cytomegalovirus exposure and HLA in healthy donors. Profiling relied on immunoSEQ multiplex PCR, and the TCRdb table lists in-frame clones only, not all of them. The sample carries 110,000 or so clones, about three quarters recorded once. The material sequenced was PBMCs. The receptors shown here come from a woman aged 40 to 55 in good health and CMV-seropositive. The CDR3 runs from the conserved cysteine through the conserved F or W. D genes are given only for firm matches. Some rows mark clone size as missing; the rest say once, few, many or name a class of expanded clone.

clone size	D gene	V gene	J gene	CDR3 protein	CDR3 DNA
.	.	TRBV11-3	TRBJ2-1	CASSGELNNEQFF	TGTGCCTCCTCAGGGGAACTAAACAATGAGCAGTTCTTC
.	.	TRBV4-1	TRBJ1-2	CASTDWQGRLTNYGYTF	TGCGCCAGCACCGACTGGCAAGGAAGATTAACTAACTATGGCTACACCTTC
.	.	TRBV10-3	TRBJ1-6	CAISDIKAEDNSPLHF	TGTGCCATCAGTGATATTAAGGCCGAGGATAATTCACCCCTCCACTTT
.	.	TRBV18	TRBJ1-4	CASSPGAANEKLFF	TGTGCCAGCTCACCAGGGGCAGCTAATGAAAAACTGTTTTTT
.	.	TRBV5-4	TRBJ1-2	CASSLYPGDGYTF	TGTGCCAGCAGCTTGTATCCGGGGGATGGCTACACCTTC
.	TRBD2	TRBV27	TRBJ2-6	CASRLAGRLSGANVLTF	TGTGCCAGCAGACTAGCGGGCCGCCTCTCTGGGGCCAACGTCCTGACTTTC
.	TRBD2	TRBV2	TRBJ2-1	CASRAVRDYYYNEQFF	TGTGCCAGCAGGGCAGTACGGGACTACTACTACAATGAGCAGTTCTTC
.	.	TRBV5-1	TRBJ2-1	CASSARDSYNEQFF	TGCGCCAGCAGCGCGCGGGACTCCTACAATGAGCAGTTCTTC
.	.	TRBV5-1	TRBJ2-3	CASSLTHVGTDTQYF	TGCGCCAGCAGCTTGACTCATGTTGGCACAGATACGCAGTATTTT
.	TRBD1	TRBV5-4	TRBJ2-2	CASSFGTGPTGELFF	TGTGCCAGCAGCTTCGGGACAGGGCCCACCGGGGAGCTGTTTTTT
.	.	TRBV2	TRBJ1-2	CASPRGDTLLPNYGYTF	TGTGCCAGCCCTAGGGGCGATACGCTTCTACCAAACTATGGCTACACCTTC
.	.	TRBV6-1	TRBJ1-2	CASSVVPGDNYGYTF	TGTGCCAGCAGTGTTGTCCCGGGAGATAACTATGGCTACACCTTC
once	TRBD2	TRBV9	TRBJ2-2	CASSVSFVLAGGANTGELFF	TGTGCCAGCAGCGTAAGTTTTGTGCTAGCGGGGGGCGCGAACACCGGGGAGCTGTTTTTT
.	.	TRBV6-1	TRBJ1-5	CASSEGGGYQPQHF	TGTGCCAGCAGTGAAGGGGGGGGGTATCAGCCCCAGCATTTT
once	.	TRBV7-6	TRBJ1-1	CASSSRVGSEAFF	TGTGCCAGCAGCTCCAGGGTAGGATCGGAAGCTTTCTTT
few	.	TRBV5-8	TRBJ1-1	CASSPLDSTEAFF	TGTGCCAGCAGCCCCCTCGACAGCACTGAAGCTTTCTTT
.	TRBD1	TRBV28	TRBJ2-1	CASSLRPGQGGSEQFF	TGTGCCAGCAGTTTACGACCGGGACAGGGGGGTAGTGAGCAGTTCTTC
.	TRBD2	TRBV6-1	TRBJ2-7	CASRSSGGNSYEQYF	TGTGCCAGCAGATCTAGCGGGGGGAACTCCTACGAGCAGTACTTC
.	.	TRBV7-2	TRBJ2-6	CASSNPAGGANVLTF	TGTGCCAGCAGCAACCCCGCGGGGGGGGCCAACGTCCTGACTTTC
.	.	TRBV5-1	TRBJ2-5	CASSFGTIQETQYF	TGCGCCAGCAGCTTTGGGACAATCCAAGAGACCCAGTACTTC
.	.	TRBV28	TRBJ2-1	CASSSPRGSSNEQFF	TGTGCCAGCAGTTCCCCCAGGGGATCCTCTAATGAGCAGTTCTTC
.	TRBD1	TRBV7-9	TRBJ1-3	CASSPKGANTIYF	TGTGCCAGCAGCCCAAAGGGGGCAAACACCATATATTTT
.	.	TRBV2	TRBJ2-3	CASSEALGAPGDTQYF	TGTGCCAGCAGTGAAGCGCTAGGGGCGCCAGGGGATACGCAGTATTTT
.	.	TRBV7-2	TRBJ2-1	CASSGGLSSYNEQFF	TGTGCCAGCAGCGGGGGACTGAGCTCCTACAATGAGCAGTTCTTC
once	.	TRBV4-2	TRBJ1-5	CASSQGSGPQHF	TGTGCCAGCAGCCAAGGATCCGGTCCCCAGCATTTT
.	.	TRBV28	TRBJ2-4	CASSLGAENIQYF	TGTGCCAGCAGTTTGGGGGCTGAAAACATTCAGTACTTC
.	TRBD1	TRBV18	TRBJ2-7	CASSPLTGGNYEQYF	TGTGCCAGCTCACCCCTGACAGGGGGCAACTACGAGCAGTACTTC
few	.	TRBV7-9	TRBJ2-1	CSSSPPYRIRSYNEQFF	TGTTCCAGCAGCCCCCCCTACAGGATTCGCTCCTACAATGAGCAGTTCTTC
.	.	TRBV7-8	TRBJ1-1	CASSLRGVEAFF	TGTGCCAGCAGCTTAAGGGGTGTTGAAGCTTTCTTT
.	TRBD1	TRBV11-2	TRBJ1-4	CASSSQGEFDEKLFF	TGTGCCAGCAGCTCACAGGGGGAATTTGATGAAAAACTGTTTTTT
.	TRBD2	TRBV7-6	TRBJ2-3	CASSREVASGGAVDTQYF	TGTGCCAGCAGCCGAGAGGTGGCTAGCGGGGGGGCCGTGGATACGCAGTATTTT
.	.	TRBV6-5	TRBJ2-3	CASRHGSTDTQYF	TGTGCCAGCAGGCACGGGTCCACAGATACGCAGTATTTT
once	.	TRBV7-6	TRBJ1-3	CASSLESQGSGNTIYF	TGTGCCAGCAGCTTAGAAAGCCAGGGGAGCGGAAACACCATATATTTT
.	.	TRBV6-6	TRBJ1-5	CASSSHQGSNQPQHF	TGTGCCAGCAGTTCGCACCAGGGGAGTAATCAGCCCCAGCATTTT
few	TRBD2	TRBV9	TRBJ2-5	CASSARLAGGIETQYF	TGTGCCAGCAGCGCCAGACTAGCGGGGGGGATCGAGACCCAGTACTTC
.	TRBD1	TRBV6-6	TRBJ2-7	CASKPRTGGEQYF	TGTGCCAGCAAGCCCCGGACAGGTGGCGAGCAGTACTTC
once	TRBD2	TRBV10-1	TRBJ2-1	CASSSGRHNEQFF	TGCGCCAGCAGTAGCGGGAGGCACAATGAGCAGTTCTTC
.	.	TRBV5-4	TRBJ2-3	CASSLDAATDTQYF	TGTGCCAGCAGCTTGGATGCGGCCACAGATACGCAGTATTTT
.	.	TRBV21-1	TRBJ1-4	CASSTLGTGKGKNCFF	.
.	TRBD1	TRBV7-2	TRBJ2-3	CASSLGPTGGADTQYF	TGTGCCAGCAGCTTAGGACCGACAGGGGGGGCAGATACGCAGTATTTT
.	TRBD1	TRBV19	TRBJ2-7	CASTPTGDAYEQYF	TGTGCCAGTACCCCGACAGGGGATGCCTACGAGCAGTACTTC
few	.	TRBV5-5	TRBJ1-1	CASSLVVLNTEAFF	TGTGCCAGCAGCTTGGTAGTCTTGAACACTGAAGCTTTCTTT
.	TRBD2	TRBV7-2	TRBJ2-3	CASSARLAETITDTQYF	TGTGCCAGCAGCGCCCGCCTAGCGGAGACTATCACAGATACGCAGTATTTT
.	TRBD1	TRBV28	TRBJ1-5	CASSLLSGGSNQPQHF	TGTGCCAGCAGTTTATTATCAGGGGGTAGCAATCAGCCCCAGCATTTT
.	.	TRBV19	TRBJ1-5	CASSIRDTNQPQHF	TGTGCCAGTAGTATAAGAGACACCAATCAGCCCCAGCATTTT
.	TRBD2	TRBV7-2	TRBJ2-3	CASSLGLAGENTQYF	TGTGCCAGCAGCTTAGGGCTAGCGGGAGAAAATACGCAGTATTTT
.	.	TRBV7-9	TRBJ2-3	CASSFLTDTQYF	TGTGCCAGCAGCTTCTTGACAGATACGCAGTATTTT
.	.	TRBV27	TRBJ1-6	CASKPGTSFYYNSPLHF	TGTGCCAGCAAACCTGGGACATCCTTTTACTATAATTCACCCCTCCACTTT
.	.	TRBV5-5	TRBJ2-3	CASSFYLVASTDTQYF	TGTGCCAGCAGCTTTTACTTAGTCGCTAGCACAGATACGCAGTATTTT
.	.	TRBV2	TRBJ2-5	CASGLVAETQYF	TGTGCCAGCGGGTTGGTAGCGGAGACCCAGTACTTC
once	.	TRBV7-9	TRBJ2-1	CASSLDYYYNEQFF	TGTGCCAGCAGCTTAGACTACTACTACAATGAGCAGTTCTTC
.	TRBD1	TRBV7-2	TRBJ2-4	CASSAGTGMSGIQYF	TGTGCCAGCAGCGCCGGGACAGGGATGAGTGGGATTCAGTACTTC
.	TRBD1	TRBV23-1	TRBJ2-4	CASSQPLQGAQDKNIQYF	TGCGCCAGCAGTCAACCGTTACAGGGGGCGCAGGACAAAAACATTCAGTACTTC
.	TRBD2	TRBV7-2	TRBJ2-2	CASSPQRGGPGGELFF	TGTGCCAGCAGCCCTCAGCGGGGGGGCCCGGGCGGGGAGCTGTTTTTT